The 12 T cell receptor beta chains reported below all come from one sample, sequenced in a study of T cells in Graves' hyperthyroidism and ophthalmopathy. TCR beta CDR3 regions were amplified from RNA transcripts. First-round RT-PCR with HTBI primers amplified the TCR CDR3 region. TCRdb fed the multiplex PCR reads into MiXCR, producing one record per CDR3 protein. This table holds a few hundred thousand distinct CDR3 sequences, about 15% found once. The sample comprised blood. The receptors come from a woman aged 18-30 years with Graves' ophthalmopathy.

The chain links TRBV7-3 to TRBJ2-6; a possible D gene is TRBD2 (5 bases). Deletions cut 5 bases from V and 2 bases from J, with 16 bases between. The CDR3 contains 17 residues. The germline V gene encodes CDR1 SGHTA and CDR2 FQGTGA. The DNA for the CDR3 is TGTGCCAGCAGCCAAGGGTCTTCCGGGGCTGGGGCCAACGTCCTGACTTTC. Its protein product is CASSQGSSGAGANVLTF.

This clonotype was seen ten or more times. V and J are TRBV10-3 and TRBJ2-3, with 10 bases fitting TRBD1. The CDR3 consists of 14 residues. V lost 6 bases and J lost 4; bases outside the gene matches: 4. CDR1 and CDR2 (germline): ENHRY, SYGVKD. The CDR3 here is CAIRTGGDADTQYF. In DNA, the CDR3 is TGTGCCATCAGGACAGGGGGCGACGCAGATACGCAGTATTTT.

This clonotype was seen at least ten times. The V gene is TRBV20-1, the J gene TRBJ2-1; D is tentatively TRBD1 or TRBD2 (5 bases each). Trimming took 0 bases from V and 7 from J, leaving 16 bases between them. CDR1 is DFQATT, CDR2 SNEGSKA, per germline (reference sequence). CDR3 size: 15 residues. CDR3: CSARDRQGVRNEQFF. DNA of the CDR3: TGCAGTGCTAGAGATCGCCAGGGAGTCCGGAATGAGCAGTTCTTC.

This clonotype was counted a few times. Its ends do not fully match the called genes, so a read error is possible. The chain has TRBV27 and TRBJ2-2; 8 nucleotides agree with TRBD1. CDR1 is MNHEY, CDR2 SMNVEV, per germline (reference sequence). The CDR3 is 16 residues long. The DNA of the CDR3 is TGTGCCGGCAGTTCGGACAGGGTATTGGGCACCGGGGAGCTGTTTTTT. It yields the protein CAGSSDRVLGTGELFF.

The chain couples TRBV12-3 or TRBV12-4 to TRBJ1-4; no clear D. Trimming left V 6 bases short and J 8 bases short, with 7 bases between. This CDR3 has 11 residues. The CDR3: CASSLEEKLFF. The DNA of the CDR3 is TGTGCCAGCAGCCTGGAGGAAAAACTGTTTTTT.

This clonotype was observed at least ten times. The chain carries TRBV5-1 and TRBJ1-6; possible D gene TRBD1, 5 bases. V was clipped by 5 bases and J by 7 bases, with 16 bases between them. This CDR3 has 15 amino acids. Germline CDR1 SGHRS, CDR2 YFSETQ. The DNA for the CDR3 is TGCGCCAGCAGTTCGGACGCCCGGGGGAATTCACCCCTCCACTTT. This sequence encodes CASSSDARGNSPLHF.

V usage is TRBV11-2 and J usage is TRBJ2-2; possibly TRBD1 for D (6 bases). Trimming removed 3 bases at V and 6 bases at J, with 14 bases between. Germline V gene lookup returns CDR1 SGHAT and CDR2 FQNNGV. This CDR3 is 15 amino acids long. CDR3 sequence: CASSFLTGGAGELFF. CDR3 DNA sequence: TGTGCCAGCAGCTTCCTGACAGGAGGAGCCGGGGAGCTGTTTTTT.

This clonotype was observed a few times. The chain links TRBV14 to TRBJ1-2; the D gene is possibly TRBD1 (5 bases). Trimming removed 0 bases at V and 2 bases at J, with 7 bases between. CDR1 is SGHDN, CDR2 FVKESK, per germline. The CDR3 extends over 14 amino acids. The CDR3 DNA sequence: TGTGCCAGCAGCCAAGATTGGGGGAACTATGGCTACACCTTC. It is translated as CASSQDWGNYGYTF.

Many counts were recorded for this clonotype. The V call is TRBV30, the J call TRBJ2-7; 9 nucleotides line up with TRBD2. Germline CDR1 reads GTSNPN; CDR2 reads SVGIG (reference sequence). The CDR3 sequence is 15 residues long. V was clipped by 5 bases and J by 1 base; unmatched bases: 9. The CDR3 here is CAWLHTSGRSYEQYF. Here the CDR3 DNA reads TGTGCCTGGCTACATACTAGCGGGCGTTCCTACGAGCAGTACTTC.

This clonotype was seen only a few times. The J gene is TRBJ2-7, the V gene TRBV6-1; 7 bases align to TRBD1. CDR3 size: 17 residues. The germline V gene encodes CDR1 MNHNS and CDR2 SASEGT. Germline trimming cut 7 bases from V and 2 bases from J; bases unmatched to any gene: 17. This chain's CDR3 is CASKRDRFDFGAYEQYF. DNA for the CDR3: TGTGCCAGCAAGAGGGACAGATTTGATTTTGGTGCCTACGAGCAGTACTTC.

This clonotype was detected ten times or more. V and J are TRBV6-1 and TRBJ2-7; TRBD1 agrees at 7 bases. The CDR3 runs to 13 residues. Trimming removed 5 bases from V and 6 bases from J; junction bases left unmatched: 7. Germline loops: CDR1 MNHNS, CDR2 SASEGT. DNA for the CDR3: TGTGCCAGCAGTTCGGGACAGCTCTCCGAGCAGTACTTC. It yields the protein CASSSGQLSEQYF.

This chain uses TRBV4-2 with TRBJ2-7; TRBD1 agrees at 7 bases. The ends lost 2 bases at V and 5 bases at J; junction bases unmatched: 6. CDR1 LGHNA and CDR2 YNFKEQ come from the germline V gene. The CDR3 runs to 14 residues. CDR3: CASSQMTGIDEQYF. The CDR3 DNA reads TGTGCCAGCAGCCAAATGACAGGGATTGACGAGCAGTACTTC.